Presented here are 22 T cell receptor beta chains from one specimen sequenced in a study of blood T cell repertoires in COVID-19. TCRdb keeps only in-frame clones here, not all; method: immunoSEQ multiplex PCR. The repertoire holds hundreds of thousands of clones, with approximately 85% as singletons. The specimen sequenced was peripheral blood. Source of these receptors: a human donor in a cohort sampled during active COVID-19.

The V and J genes are TRBV7-9 and TRBJ2-3; D may be TRBD2 (5 bases). Germline CDR1 reads SEHNR; CDR2 reads FQNEAQ (reference sequence). This CDR3 contains 17 residues. The V and J ends lost 4 bases and 2 bases respectively, with 19 bases between them. CDR3 loop: CASSSGLLAQNTDTQYF. CDR3 nucleotides: TGTGCCAGCAGCTCTGGACTTCTAGCCCAGAACACAGATACGCAGTATTTT. Full variable domain (missing parts from reference TRBV7-9 and TRBJ2-3): DTGVSQNPRHKITKRGQNVTFRCDPISEHNRLYWYRQTLGQGPEFLTYFQNEAQLEKSRLLSDRFSAERPKGSFSTLEIQRTEQGDSAMYLCASSSGLLAQNTDTQYFGPGTRLTVL.

The chain joins TRBV10-1 to TRBJ2-1; 13 bases align to TRBD2. The CDR3 contains 18 residues. J lost 8 bases, V lost 0 bases, and 10 bases had no gene match. Germline loops: CDR1 WNHNN, CDR2 SYGVQD (reference sequence). The CDR3 bases are TGCGCCAGCAGTGAGTCCCAACTAGCGGGGGGGCCGTCTGATGAGCAGTTCTTC. Translated, it gives CASSESQLAGGPSDEQFF.

The CDR3, as DNA: TGTGCCAGCGAGGCGAATTTGGGCACTGAAGCTTTCTTT. It specifies CASEANLGTEAFF. The V call is TRBV6-5, the J call TRBJ1-1, with D uncertain. The CDR3 is 13 amino acids. The V gene's germline CDR1 is MNHEY and CDR2 SVGAGI. Trimming cost V 8 bases and J 4 bases, with 14 bases left between them.

The V and J genes are TRBV6-6 and TRBJ1-1; D is possibly TRBD1 (5 bases). Per germline, CDR1 MNHNY and CDR2 SVGAGI (reference sequence). V was clipped by 7 bases and J by 1 base, with 19 bases between them. The CDR3 consists of 16 residues. The CDR3 is CASTREGFNANTEAFF. CDR3 in DNA: TGTGCCAGCACCAGGGAGGGATTCAACGCGAACACTGAAGCTTTCTTT.

The gene calls are TRBV5-1 and TRBJ1-3; no clear D. Trimming removed 0 bases at V and 4 bases at J, with 14 bases between. Germline CDR1 and CDR2: SGHRS and YFSETQ. The CDR3 has 16 residues. The CDR3 region is CASSLAGVSLGNTIYF. The DNA for the CDR3 is TGCGCCAGCAGCTTGGCCGGGGTTAGTTTAGGAAACACCATATATTTT.

The chain combines TRBV6-5 with TRBJ2-7; 7 positions match TRBD1. CDR1 is MNHEY and CDR2 is SVGAGI in the germline V gene. The CDR3 runs to 14 residues. J gave up 2 bases and V 5 bases, and 6 bases lay outside the gene matches. As DNA, the CDR3 is TGTGCCAGCAGTCGACAGGGAGATGCCTACGAGCAGTACTTC. It codes for CASSRQGDAYEQYF.

The V and J genes are TRBV5-1 and TRBJ1-1, with D perhaps matching TRBD1 (6 bases). Germline V CDR1 and CDR2: SGHRS, YFSETQ. Trimming shortened V by 4 bases and J by 2 bases, and 15 bases separated the two germline ends. The CDR3 covers 15 residues. CDR3 region: CASSPREGGNTEAFF. In DNA form, the CDR3 reads TGCGCCAGCAGCCCCCGGGAGGGGGGAAACACTGAAGCTTTCTTT.

The sample holds one count of this clone. V is TRBV27 and J is TRBJ1-1; no definite D call. Deletions cut 4 bases from V and 6 bases from J, with 12 bases between. This CDR3 is 13 amino acids long. The germline V gene has CDR1 MNHEY and CDR2 SMNVEV (reference sequence). CDR3: CASSSPNPAEAFF. As DNA, the CDR3 is TGTGCCAGCAGTTCTCCCAACCCAGCTGAAGCTTTCTTT.

This sequence joins TRBV6-5 and TRBJ1-1; 7 bases are a match to TRBD1. The CDR3 runs to 13 residues. CDR1 and CDR2 from the germline V gene are MNHEY and SVGAGI. V shed 7 bases, J shed 0 bases, and the junction held 2 bases outside the gene matches. Here the CDR3 DNA reads TGTGCCAGCAAGACAGGGCTGAACACTGAAGCTTTCTTT. Residues: CASKTGLNTEAFF.

The chain combines TRBV6-2 or TRBV6-3 with TRBJ2-1; 7 nucleotides agree with TRBD2. This CDR3 is built from 15 residues. The trim removed 0 bases at V and 8 bases at J, leaving 7 bases unmatched. The germline gives CDR1 MNHEY, CDR2 SVGEGT. The CDR3 loop is CASSYSPRGSYEQFF. Written as DNA, the CDR3 is TGTGCCAGCAGTTACTCCCCCCGCGGGAGCTATGAGCAGTTCTTC.

The chain employs TRBV7-2 and TRBJ1-2; 8 nucleotides align to TRBD1. This CDR3 comprises 15 residues. J gave up 5 bases and V 4 bases, and 9 bases lay outside the gene matches. Germline CDR1 and CDR2: SGHTA and FQGNSA. The CDR3 region is CASSSIHGQGYGYTF. Here the CDR3 DNA reads TGTGCCAGCAGCTCAATTCATGGACAGGGATATGGCTACACCTTC.

The V and J genes are TRBV19 and TRBJ2-5; D gene uncertain. Looked up from germline, CDR1 is LNHDA and CDR2 is SQIVND (reference sequence). The ends were cut back, 2 bases at V and 0 bases at J, with 4 bases in the middle. The CDR3 sequence is 13 residues long. The CDR3 spells CASSIRDQETQYF. CDR3 DNA sequence: TGTGCCAGTAGTATACGGGACCAAGAGACCCAGTACTTC.

This clone was found once. The genes are TRBV28 and TRBJ2-7; D remains ambiguous. CDR1 MDHEN and CDR2 SYDVKM come from the germline V gene. This CDR3 is built from 14 residues. Trimming shortened V by 4 bases and J by 2 bases, and 12 bases separated the two germline ends. CDR3 coding DNA: TGTGCCAGCAGTTATGGCACGCGGACCTACGAGCAGTACTTC. Its translation is CASSYGTRTYEQYF.

The chain employs TRBV25-1 and TRBJ1-2; D not resolved. The CDR3 has 13 amino acids. Trimming took 8 bases from V and 5 from J, leaving 15 bases between them. Germline V gene sequence: CDR1 MGHDK, CDR2 SYGVNS. The CDR3 sequence is CASSPSGAYGYTF. The DNA of the CDR3 is TGTGCCAGCTCCCCAAGCGGAGCTTATGGCTACACCTTC.

This chain links TRBV10-3 with TRBJ2-6, with D maybe TRBD1 (5 bases). Germline values: CDR1 ENHRY, CDR2 SYGVKD. The V and J ends lost 8 bases and 0 bases respectively, with 11 bases between them. This CDR3 has 15 amino acids. CDR3: CAIGAQYSGANVLTF. CDR3 DNA: TGTGCCATCGGGGCTCAGTACTCTGGGGCCAACGTCCTGACTTTC.

This rearrangement joins TRBV27 to TRBJ2-7; tentative D call: TRBD1 (6 bases). CDR1 is MNHEY, CDR2 SMNVEV, per germline (reference sequence). The V end lost 1 base, the J end lost 3 bases, and 10 bases lay between the germline ends. The CDR3 runs to 14 residues. The CDR3 sequence is CASSLFSDSYEQYF. CDR3 coding DNA: TGTGCCAGCAGTTTATTCTCGGACAGCTACGAGCAGTACTTC.

The chain carries TRBV30 and TRBJ1-2; a weak D match, TRBD1 (6 bases). The CDR3 has 15 amino acids. In germline, CDR1 is GTSNPN, CDR2 SVGIG (reference sequence). V lost 1 base and J 8 bases, leaving 20 bases between the germline ends. CDR3 loop: CAWSGGTHTRGGYTF. The CDR3 DNA sequence: TGTGCCTGGAGTGGAGGGACCCATACCAGGGGCGGCTACACCTTC.

V and J are TRBV7-2 and TRBJ2-7; tentative D call: TRBD2 (6 bases). Trimming pared 5 bases from V and 1 base from J, leaving 15 bases between. CDR3 size: 15 residues. Germline loops: CDR1 SGHTA, CDR2 FQGNSA. In nucleotides, the CDR3 is TGTGCCAGCAGCCCTAGGGCGGGGAGTTCCTACGAGCAGTACTTC. Translating it yields CASSPRAGSSYEQYF.

This clone appeared a few times. This chain connects TRBV18 to TRBJ2-7, with D possibly TRBD1 on 5 matching bases. V was trimmed by 0 bases and J by 0 bases, leaving 6 bases between them. The germline gives CDR1 KGHSH, CDR2 LQKENI. The CDR3 has 14 amino acids. CDR3 sequence: CASSPPTASYEQYF. The CDR3 coding sequence is TGTGCCAGCTCACCACCGACAGCCTCCTACGAGCAGTACTTC. Full variable domain (rest looked up from reference TRBV18 and TRBJ2-7): NAGVMQNPRHLVRRRGQEARLRCSPMKGHSHVYWYRQLPEEGLKFMVYLQKENIIDESGMPKERFSAEFPKEGPSILRIQQVVRGDSAAYFCASSPPTASYEQYFGPGTRLTVT.

This clone was seen a single time. The sample has other DNA sequences that encode this CDR3 too. The gene calls are TRBV5-1 and TRBJ2-1; 13 nucleotides agree with TRBD2. The length of the CDR3 is 15 residues. Germline CDR1 SGHRS, CDR2 YFSETQ. Unmatched junction bases numbered 5, after V lost 4 bases and J lost 7 bases. In nucleotides, the CDR3 is TGCGCCAGCAGCCTGACTAGCGGGGGGAATAATGAGCAGTTCTTC. It encodes CASSLTSGGNNEQFF.

The rearrangement links TRBV19 to TRBJ1-2, with TRBD1 identical over 11 bases. With V trimmed by 5 bases and J by 2 bases, 7 bases remained unmatched. The V gene's germline CDR1 is LNHDA and CDR2 SQIVND (reference sequence). The CDR3 is 16 residues long. CDR3 sequence: CASSLRTGGLNYGYTF. As DNA, the CDR3 is TGTGCCAGTAGTCTCCGGACAGGGGGCCTAAACTATGGCTACACCTTC.

The V and J genes are TRBV18 and TRBJ1-6, with a tentative D call TRBD1 (5 bases). V lost 0 bases and J 5 bases, leaving 11 bases between the germline ends. CDR1 is KGHSH, CDR2 LQKENI, per germline. The CDR3 contains 16 residues. Written as DNA, the CDR3 is TGTGCCAGCTCACCACCGGACACCCGGAATAATTCACCCCTCCACTTT. Encoded protein: CASSPPDTRNNSPLHF.